Listed here are 26 T cell receptor beta chains from one sample, sequenced in a study of blood T cells in healthy people across ages. The second PCR ran about 6 to 12 cycles with a sample-barcoded 5' primer and J-beta primers. From the 5' RACE reads, TCRdb called clonotypes with MiXCR, one entry per CDR3 protein. The data show around 650,000 distinct CDR3 sequences, 32% seen once. Sequenced: blood. These receptors all come from a woman of 80 years or more in good health.

Points on this clonotype: An end of the junction does not agree with germline; a read error may underlie this. The chain combines TRBV11-3 with TRBJ2-3; D is perhaps TRBD1 or TRBD2 (5 bases each). This CDR3 spans 15 amino acids. Germline CDR1 and CDR2: SGHNT and YENEEA. CDR3 region: CTSSARGGVADTQYF. The DNA of the CDR3 is TGTACCAGCAGCGCGAGGGGTGGGGTCGCAGATACGCAGTATTTT.

The table lists this clonotype with many counts. The chain joins TRBV28 to TRBJ2-5; 8 bases agree with TRBD2. With 7 bases clipped from V and 0 bases from J, the junction kept 4 bases outside the gene matches. From germline, CDR1 is MDHEN and CDR2 SYDVKM. The CDR3 contains 14 residues. In DNA form, the CDR3 reads TGTGCCAGCACAGCGGGGGAGTACCAAGAGACCCAGTACTTC. Its protein product is CASTAGEYQETQYF.

This chain uses TRBV3-1 with TRBJ2-7, with 10 bases fitting TRBD2. The CDR3 totals 16 residues. The germline V gene encodes CDR1 LGHDT and CDR2 YNNKEL (reference sequence). V shed 3 bases, J shed 3 bases, and the junction held 8 bases outside the gene matches. The CDR3 sequence is CASSQSAGGESYEQYF. The DNA for the CDR3 is TGTGCCAGCAGCCAGTCAGCGGGGGGGGAGAGCTACGAGCAGTACTTC.

There are many counts of this clonotype. The chain is built from TRBV7-9 and TRBJ2-7; D is possibly TRBD2 (7 bases). Per germline, CDR1 SEHNR and CDR2 FQNEAQ (reference sequence). V lost 3 bases to trimming and J lost 7 bases, with 16 bases between them. The length of the CDR3 is 14 residues. The CDR3 sequence is CASSFQGRAGEQYF. Written as DNA, the CDR3 is TGTGCCAGCAGCTTTCAGGGGAGAGCGGGGGAGCAGTACTTC.

Remarks on this clonotype: A read error may explain this, as a much larger clone is one base away. The chain couples TRBV5-1 to TRBJ2-7; the D gene could be TRBD1 or TRBD2 (5 bases each). V gave up 5 bases and J gave up 7 bases, with 19 bases separating them. The length of the CDR3 is 14 residues. Germline V gives CDR1 SGHRS, CDR2 YFSETQ. The CDR3 bases are TGCGCCAGCAGGATGGGACCTCTGGGCGATGAGCAGTACTTC. This encodes CASRMGPLGDEQYF.

This clonotype was observed many times. This chain uses TRBV3-1 with TRBJ2-3; TRBD1 aligns across 7 bases. The length of the CDR3 is 16 residues. With V trimmed by 4 bases and J by 0 bases, 7 bases remained unmatched. Germline lookup yields CDR1 LGHDT and CDR2 YNNKEL (reference sequence). CDR3 sequence (DNA): TGTGCCAGCAGCCTGCGGACAGGAGCTAGCACAGATACGCAGTATTTT. Its protein product is CASSLRTGASTDTQYF.

Details on this clonotype: A much larger clonotype is one base distant, so this may be a read error. The rearrangement links TRBV7-2 to TRBJ2-1; 7 bases match TRBD2. CDR3 size: 15 residues. Looked up from germline, CDR1 is SGHTA and CDR2 is FQGNSA. Here the CDR3 DNA reads TGTGCCAGCAGCTTACTGCGGGGGAGCTACGATGAGCAGTTCTTC. It codes for CASSLLRGSYDEQFF.

The chain combines TRBV6-6 with TRBJ2-7; no clear D. Germline values: CDR1 MNHNY, CDR2 SVGAGI (reference sequence). The V end was cut by 7 bases, the J end by 2 bases, with 12 bases between. The CDR3 is 13 amino acids. CDR3 DNA sequence: TGTGCCAGCAACAAGAACAGACCCTACGAGCAGTACTTC. Its translation: CASNKNRPYEQYF.

This clonotype was observed many times. The CDR3 here is CASSQPRAGGKETQYF. CDR3 bases: TGTGCCAGCAGTCAACCACGAGCGGGGGGGAAAGAGACCCAGTACTTC. The rearrangement joins TRBV6-1 to TRBJ2-5; the match to TRBD2 covers 10 bases. Looked up from germline, CDR1 is MNHNS and CDR2 is SASEGT. With V trimmed by 5 bases and J by 3 bases, 9 bases remained unmatched. This CDR3 is built from 16 residues.

The chain couples TRBV25-1 to TRBJ2-5, with 8 positions matching TRBD2. Gene TRBJ2-7 matches the end of the DNA better, so the J call may be wrong. CDR3 length: 14 residues. Per the germline V gene, CDR1 is MGHDK and CDR2 is SYGVNS. CDR3 sequence: CASSGTSGRYEQYF. CDR3 nucleotides: TGTGCCAGCAGTGGAACTAGCGGTAGATACGAGCAGTACTTC.

At least ten counts were recorded for this clonotype. The rearrangement uses TRBV2 and TRBJ2-7; weak D call: TRBD1 (6 bases). The CDR3 is 15 amino acids. The germline V gene has CDR1 SNHLY and CDR2 FYNNEI. Trimming took 8 bases from V and 3 from J, leaving 20 bases between them. The CDR3 sequence: CASETGQKIFYEQYF. The CDR3 region has the DNA TGTGCCAGCGAAACTGGACAGAAAATTTTCTACGAGCAGTACTTC.

There are a few counts of this clonotype. A much larger clone differs from this one at a single base, so this may be a read error. The chain uses TRBV7-7 and TRBJ2-7, with 12 bases identical to TRBD2. The CDR3 totals 16 residues. The germline V gene has CDR1 SSHAT and CDR2 FNYEAQ (reference sequence). The CDR3 sequence is CASSPDLAGGDNEQYF. DNA of the CDR3: TGTGCTAGCAGCCCCGATCTAGCGGGGGGGGACAATGAGCAGTACTTC.

The sample holds a few counts of this clonotype. The CDR3 bases are TGTGCCAGCAGTGGGACCGGGACTAGCGGGGGGCCAGGGGAGCAGTACTTC. This codes for CASSGTGTSGGPGEQYF. The chain uses TRBV2 and TRBJ2-7; 15 bases fit TRBD2. The CDR3 contains 17 residues. J was trimmed by 7 bases and V by 4 bases; bases with no gene match: 11. The V gene's germline CDR1 is SNHLY and CDR2 FYNNEI.

V gene TRBV7-2 combines with J gene TRBJ2-5, with 7 bases that match TRBD2. Per germline, CDR1 SGHTA and CDR2 FQGNSA. The CDR3 is made up of 13 amino acids. J was trimmed by 5 bases and V by 5 bases; bases with no gene match: 5. The DNA of the CDR3 is TGTGCCAGCAGCCGCGGGAGCCGGGAGACCCAGTACTTC. Its protein product is CASSRGSRETQYF. Complete variable domain (other parts from reference TRBV7-2 and TRBJ2-5): GAGVSQSPSNKVTEKGKDVELRCDPISGHTALYWYRQSLGQGLEFLIYFQGNSAPDKSGLPSDRFSAERTGGSVSTLTIQRTQQEDSAVYLCASSRGSRETQYFGPGTRLLVL.

This clonotype was seen only a few times. The chain combines TRBV7-9 with TRBJ1-4; TRBD1 agrees at 10 bases. Trimming cost V 5 bases and J 6 bases; bases outside gene matches: 6. Germline CDR1 SEHNR, CDR2 FQNEAQ (reference sequence). This CDR3 is 15 amino acids long. CDR3 protein: CASSIMGTGDEKLFF. The CDR3 coding sequence is TGTGCCAGCAGCATAATGGGGACAGGGGATGAAAAACTGTTTTTT.

Ten or more counts support this clonotype. V is TRBV21-1 and J is TRBJ2-1; the tabulated D call, TRBD2, remains unverified against the DNA. TRBV21-1 is a known pseudogene. The CDR3 spans 15 residues. CDR3 nucleotide sequence: TGTGCCAGCAACCCGGACTTTCCCCACCACAATGAGCAGTTCTTC. Its translation is CASNPDFPHHNEQFF.

As for this clonotype: Possible read error: a much larger clone is one base away. The rearrangement links TRBV9 to TRBJ2-2; TRBD2 aligns across 7 bases. Looked up from germline, CDR1 is SGDLS and CDR2 is YYNGEE. This CDR3 is built from 13 residues. The CDR3 nucleotides read TGTGCCAGCAGCGTCGCGGGGGACGGGGAGCGGTTTTTT. This encodes CASSVAGDGERFF.

This clonotype was recorded many times. The V call is TRBV4-3, the J call TRBJ2-3; D not resolved. Looked up from germline, CDR1 is LGHNA and CDR2 is YSLEER. This CDR3 is 13 amino acids long. The V and J ends lost 0 bases and 2 bases respectively, with 3 bases between them. CDR3 nucleotides: TGCGCCAGCAGCCAAGAGATCACAGATACGCAGTATTTT. Encoded protein: CASSQEITDTQYF.

This clonotype was detected ten times or more. This chain links TRBV7-2 with TRBJ2-1, with D unclear. This CDR3 region has 13 residues. V lost 2 bases and J lost 3, with 5 bases in between. Germline lookup yields CDR1 SGHTA and CDR2 FQGNSA. The CDR3 DNA reads TGTGCCAGCAGCTTATGGGACTACAATGAGCAGTTCTTC. Translation gives CASSLWDYNEQFF.

This clonotype counts as medium-sized (0.01 to 0.1%). The genes are TRBV24-1 and TRBJ2-5; D call uncertain. CDR1 KGHDR and CDR2 SFDVKD come from the germline V gene. V gave up 2 bases and J gave up 1 base, with 13 bases separating them. The CDR3 runs to 16 residues. The CDR3 region has the DNA TGTGCCACCAGTGATTCCCGCAACGGGTTCCAAGAGACCCAGTACTTC. This encodes CATSDSRNGFQETQYF.

This clonotype was recorded at least ten times. The chain couples TRBV7-3 to TRBJ2-7, with a weak D call TRBD1 (5 bases). The CDR3 has 15 amino acids. V lost 5 bases to trimming and J lost 0 bases, with 14 bases between them. Germline V gene sequence: CDR1 SGHTA, CDR2 FQGTGA. The CDR3 bases are TGTGCCAGCAGCCCCCCCCCAGGGATCTCCTACGAGCAGTACTTC. The encoded protein is CASSPPPGISYEQYF. The variable domain in full, with the rest retrieved from reference TRBV7-3 and TRBJ2-7, is GAGVSQTPSNKVTEKGKYVELRCDPISGHTALYWYRQSLGQGPEFLIYFQGTGAADDSGLPNDRFFAVRPEGSVSTLKIQRTERGDSAVYLCASSPPPGISYEQYFGPGTRLTVT.

The V call is TRBV7-8, the J call TRBJ1-1; D is possibly TRBD1 (6 bases). CDR1 is SGHVS, CDR2 FQNEAQ, per germline. Trimming shortened V by 8 bases and J by 10 bases, and 20 bases separated the two germline ends. The CDR3 consists of 13 residues. The CDR3 protein is CASSGTQTGSAFF. CDR3 in DNA: TGTGCCAGCTCTGGAACCCAAACAGGGTCAGCTTTCTTT.

This clonotype has at least ten counts. The chain has TRBV20-1 and TRBJ2-7, with no clear D. V lost 5 bases, J lost 4 bases, and 9 bases lay in between. Germline V gene sequence: CDR1 DFQATT, CDR2 SNEGSKA (reference sequence). The CDR3 is 11 amino acids. The CDR3, as DNA: TGCAGTGCTCTGAGTGGTTACGAGCAGTACTTC. Residues: CSALSGYEQYF.

This clonotype was observed many times. V is TRBV20-1 and J is TRBJ2-7; D is undetermined. The germline CDR1 and CDR2 sequences are DFQATT and SNEGSKA (reference sequence). The CDR3 has 11 residues. V was trimmed by 0 bases and J by 4 bases, leaving 4 bases between them. This CDR3 reads CSAREGYEQYF. The DNA of the CDR3 is TGCAGTGCTAGAGAGGGATACGAGCAGTACTTC.

This clonotype was seen only a few times. Since a much larger clone is just one base distant, this may be a read error. The rearrangement links TRBV25-1 to TRBJ2-3, with D unresolved. This CDR3 is built from 10 residues. Deletions cut 6 bases from V and 2 bases from J, with 0 bases between. The germline CDR1 and CDR2 sequences are MGHDK and SYGVNS. CDR3 residues: CASSTDTQYF. In DNA, the CDR3 is TGTGCCAGCAGCACAGATACGCAGTATTTT.

The chain recombines TRBV7-2 with TRBJ2-3; D gene unclear. CDR1 is SGHTA and CDR2 is FQGNSA in the germline V gene. The CDR3 extends over 11 amino acids. V was cut by 2 bases and J by 7 bases, with 4 bases left in between. For the CDR3, the DNA is TGTGCCAGCAGCTTACCGTATACGCAGTATTTT. It encodes CASSLPYTQYF. The variable domain in full, with the rest retrieved from reference TRBV7-2 and TRBJ2-3, is GAGVSQSPSNKVTEKGKDVELRCDPISGHTALYWYRQSLGQGLEFLIYFQGNSAPDKSGLPSDRFSAERTGGSVSTLTIQRTQQEDSAVYLCASSLPYTQYFGPGTRLTVL.